Many counts were recorded for the clone carrying this T cell receptor beta chain. Its target is unknown. Each CDR3 protein gets one entry after TCRdb re-called the RT-PCR reads with MiXCR. This table holds hundreds of thousands of distinct CDR3 sequences, less than 10% found once. These data originate in a study of response to subunit inactivated influenza vaccine. Study-level points and caveats: T cells newly recruited by each seasonal influenza vaccination are few, the authors suggested.

CDR1 DFQATT and CDR2 SNEGSKA come from the germline V gene (reference sequence). The CDR3 totals 13 residues. V lost 5 bases and J lost 0, with 11 bases in between. The TCR was taken from a man aged 50 to 75 who received an inactivated influenza vaccine. The chain combines TRBV20-1 with TRBJ2-7; D possibly uses TRBD1 or TRBD2 (5 bases each). Sequences were derived from PBMCs from blood, sampled approximately 25 months after vaccination. The CDR3: CSAGDRYSYEQYF. The DNA for the CDR3 is TGCAGTGCTGGGGACCGGTACTCCTACGAGCAGTACTTC.